Listed below are T cell receptor beta chains from one sample, sequenced in a study of Ad26.COV2.S vaccination and SARS-CoV-2 variants. Assay: immunoSEQ multiplex PCR; the TCRdb copy retains only in-frame clones and omits some. The table lists approximately 150,000 clones, 86% of them singletons. Sequencing was performed on peripheral blood, taken after recovery from COVID-19. The source is a human donor who had recovered from COVID-19. CDR3s include the opening cysteine and the closing phenylalanine or tryptophan. The D gene is left open where the match is weak. The size of a clone is reported for some rows only, either as once, few or many, or as a class for expanded clones.

TRBJ1-6	few	TRBV10-2	.	TGCGCCAGCAGGGACAGTACCTATTCACCCCTCCACTTT	CASRDSTYSPLHF
TRBJ2-1	.	TRBV18	TRBD2	TGTGCCAGCTCACCACCGGGGGGACTAGCCTTCTACAATGAGCAGTTCTTC	CASSPPGGLAFYNEQFF
TRBJ2-5	.	TRBV12-5	.	TGTGCTAGTTCGGGCGGCGAAGAGACCCAGTACTTC	CASSGGEETQYF
TRBJ1-2	.	TRBV19	.	TGTGCCAGTAGCCGACAGGATATTAACTATGGCTACACCTTC	CASSRQDINYGYTF
TRBJ2-6	.	TRBV19	TRBD1	TGTGCCAGTAGTGGACTCGGGACAGCATTCTCTGGGGCCAACGTCCTGACTTTC	CASSGLGTAFSGANVLTF
TRBJ1-6	.	TRBV20-1	.	TGCAGTGCTACTGACAGGCCCATCAACAACTATAATTCACCCCTCCACTTT	CSATDRPINNYNSPLHF
TRBJ1-2	once	TRBV6-5	.	TGTGCCAGCAGTTTAGGCGTCACCTTACTCTCGTCTGGCTACACCTTC	CASSLGVTLLSSGYTF
TRBJ1-1	once	TRBV6-6	.	TGTGCCAGCAGTCGGGACAAGAACACTGAAGCTTTCTTT	CASSRDKNTEAFF
TRBJ2-7	once	TRBV15	.	TGTGCCACCAGCAGAGATCGTCGCGAGCAGTACTTC	CATSRDRREQYF
TRBJ1-2	.	TRBV4-1	TRBD1	TGCGCCAGCAGCCAAGACCGAGGCAGGGGGTATGGCTACACCTTC	CASSQDRGRGYGYTF
TRBJ1-2	.	TRBV4-3	.	TGCGCCAGCAGCCACCAGAGTATCGGGGATGGCTACACCTTC	CASSHQSIGDGYTF
TRBJ1-1	.	TRBV19	.	TGTGCCAGTAGTCCCTCCGGGAGGCACACTGAAGCTTTCTTT	CASSPSGRHTEAFF
TRBJ1-1	once	TRBV12-3/TRBV12-4	.	TGTGCCAGCAGCCCCCAGGAATACACTGAAGCTTTCTTT	CASSPQEYTEAFF
TRBJ1-3	.	TRBV12-3/TRBV12-4	.	TGTGCCAGCAGTTTATCTGGAAACACCATATATTTT	CASSLSGNTIYF
TRBJ2-3	.	TRBV12-3/TRBV12-4	.	TGTGCCAGCCGTCTTGGGAGCACAGATACGCAGTATTTT	CASRLGSTDTQYF
TRBJ2-2	.	TRBV9	.	TGTGCCAGCAGCGCCCGGGTGGGTGTGAACACCGGGGAGCTGTTTTTT	CASSARVGVNTGELFF
TRBJ1-5	.	TRBV4-2	.	TGTGCCAGCAGCCAACCGGGGGCGTACAATCAGCCCCAGCATTTT	CASSQPGAYNQPQHF
TRBJ2-2	.	TRBV18	.	TGTGCCAGCTCACCACCCGAAGGGACCGGGGAGCTGTTTTTT	CASSPPEGTGELFF
TRBJ2-2	.	TRBV11-2	.	TGTGCCAGCAGCCTAGACACCGGGGAGCTGTTTTTT	CASSLDTGELFF
TRBJ1-1	.	TRBV4-1	.	TGCGCCAGCAGCGAGGACAGTGAAGCTTTCTTT	CASSEDSEAFF
TRBJ2-3	.	TRBV2	TRBD2	TGTGCCAGCAGTGGTCTGTTGAGGGGAGGGGATACGCAGTATTTT	CASSGLLRGGDTQYF
TRBJ1-1	.	TRBV27	.	TGTGCCAGCAGTTTATACTCGGAAGAAGCTTTCTTT	CASSLYSEEAFF
TRBJ2-1	.	TRBV6-5	.	TGTGCCAGCAGTTACGGCACCGACAATGAGCAGTTCTTC	CASSYGTDNEQFF
TRBJ2-2	.	TRBV18	TRBD2	TGTGCCAGCTCACCTAGCGGGGGCTCCACCGGGGAGCTGTTTTTT	CASSPSGGSTGELFF
TRBJ1-6	once	TRBV7-9	.	TGTGCCAGCAGTCTGTCGTCGGCGGAGAATTCACCCCTCCACTTT	CASSLSSAENSPLHF
TRBJ2-6	.	TRBV2	.	TGTGCCAGCAGTGGTAGGGATTACAGCTCTGGGGCCAACGTCCTGACTTTC	CASSGRDYSSGANVLTF
TRBJ1-1	.	TRBV18	.	TGTGCCAGCTCGGATTCTTTCACTGAAGCTTTCTTT	CASSDSFTEAFF
TRBJ2-3	.	TRBV6-5	.	TGTGCCAGCAGTAACCAGGGGGCGGGGGCAGATACGCAGTATTTT	CASSNQGAGADTQYF
TRBJ2-7	.	TRBV3-1/TRBV3-2	.	TGTGCCAGCAGCCAATCGTCAGGAAAGGTCTACGAGCAGTACTTC	CASSQSSGKVYEQYF
TRBJ2-4	.	TRBV3-1/TRBV3-2	.	TGTGCCAGCAGCCAGGATTGGAGAAACATTCAGTACTTC	CASSQDWRNIQYF
TRBJ2-1	.	TRBV9	.	TGTGCCAGCAGCGCCCCCCCAGGGAGAACCAATGCCAATGAGCAGTTCTTC	CASSAPPGRTNANEQFF
TRBJ1-3	.	TRBV7-2	.	TGTGCCAGCAGCTATCAAGAGAACACCATATATTTT	CASSYQENTIYF
TRBJ1-2	.	TRBV4-3	TRBD1	TGCGCCAGCAGCCGGAGGGGACAGGGAAAAGGCTACACCTTC	CASSRRGQGKGYTF
TRBJ2-2	.	TRBV29-1	.	TGCAGCGTCAGGTACACCGGGGAGCTGTTTTTT	CSVRYTGELFF
TRBJ2-5	.	TRBV3-1/TRBV3-2	TRBD1	TGTGCCAGCAGCCAAGATATACAGGGGGAGGTGTACCAAGAGACCCAGTACTTC	CASSQDIQGEVYQETQYF
TRBJ2-5	few	TRBV7-9	.	TGTGCCAGCAGCTTTTTAGTCTCCCAAGAGACCCAGTACTTC	CASSFLVSQETQYF
TRBJ1-3	.	TRBV28	.	TGTGCCAGCAGTGGGGGCTATTCTGGAAACACCATATATTTT	CASSGGYSGNTIYF
TRBJ2-5	.	TRBV11-2	TRBD1	TGTGCCAGCAGCTTAAGACCCGGGACAGGGGGCGTAGGAGAGACCCAGTACTTC	CASSLRPGTGGVGETQYF
TRBJ2-3	.	TRBV5-1	.	TGCGCCAGCAGCTTGAGAGGGAGGTGGAATACGCAGTATTTT	CASSLRGRWNTQYF
TRBJ1-1	.	TRBV5-6	.	TGTGCCAGCAGCTTGGCCGAGGTAGGGGAAGCTTTCTTT	CASSLAEVGEAFF